This TCR beta chain came from a study of T cells in Graves' hyperthyroidism and ophthalmopathy. As for the study in general: Prior to any treatment, at the point of initial diagnosis, peripheral blood was collected. Regarding the study as a whole: Blood also held most thyroid clonotypes expanded beyond 0.001.

This clonotype occurred many times. Its specificity is unknown. On the basis of clinical symptoms, serum thyroxine and TRAb, thyroid ultrasound and orbital computed tomography, diagnoses were made. The investigators amplified TCR beta CDR3 regions from RNA transcripts. HTBI primers were the set used in a first-round RT-PCR of the TCR CDR3. From the multiplex PCR reads, TCRdb called clonotypes with MiXCR, one entry per CDR3 protein. The sample records some 440,000 distinct CDR3 sequences, 15% to 18% being singletons. Germline assignment: CDR1 SGHTA and CDR2 FQGTGA. V was trimmed by 1 base and J by 0 bases, leaving 12 bases between them. This CDR3 has 16 residues.

This chain links TRBV7-3 with TRBJ2-5; D is undetermined. The receptor's source is a woman aged 18-35 years with Graves' hyperthyroidism. Specimen: blood. CDR3 bases: TGTGCCAGCAGCTTAAGAGCAGTTCCCTACCAAGAGACCCAGTACTTC. Translated: CASSLRAVPYQETQYF.